The T cell receptor (beta chain) described here comes from a study of response to subunit inactivated influenza vaccine. In TCRdb, the RT-PCR reads were re-called with MiXCR into one record per CDR3 protein. The sample yields hundreds of thousands of distinct CDR3 sequences, less than 20% seen once. This clonotype occurred a few times. Antigen: not known. Study findings and constraints: After each seasonal influenza vaccination, few new T cells are recruited, the authors suggested.

Trimming shortened V by 1 base and J by 4 bases, and 10 bases separated the two germline ends. Germline assignment: CDR1 SQVTM and CDR2 ANQGSEA. The length of the CDR3 is 13 residues. Specimen: PBMCs from blood, collected approximately 13 days after vaccination. The receptor's source is a man between 45 and 60 years old who received an inactivated influenza vaccine. The chain carries TRBV29-1 and TRBJ1-2, with D perhaps matching TRBD1 (5 bases). CDR3 nucleotide sequence: TGCAGCGTTGAAGGAGCGGGACGCTATGGCTACACCTTC. Its protein is CSVEGAGRYGYTF.